This T cell receptor beta chain was sequenced in a study of control samples from healthy donors and cancer patients. Profiled with immunoSEQ multiplex PCR; TCRdb holds only in-frame clones, not every one. The table lists about 100,000 clones, roughly nine tenths of them singletons. Sample: blood. This clonotype originated in a woman aged 18-35 years in good health.

This chain's CDR3 is CASSEYGNSNQPQHF. As DNA, the CDR3 is TGTGCCAGCAGTGAATACGGGAATAGTAATCAGCCCCAGCATTTT. The chain employs TRBV6-1 and TRBJ1-5, with no clear D. This CDR3 is built from 15 residues. The germline CDR1 and CDR2 sequences are MNHNS and SASEGT. V shed 2 bases and J shed 4 bases, with 12 bases lying between them.